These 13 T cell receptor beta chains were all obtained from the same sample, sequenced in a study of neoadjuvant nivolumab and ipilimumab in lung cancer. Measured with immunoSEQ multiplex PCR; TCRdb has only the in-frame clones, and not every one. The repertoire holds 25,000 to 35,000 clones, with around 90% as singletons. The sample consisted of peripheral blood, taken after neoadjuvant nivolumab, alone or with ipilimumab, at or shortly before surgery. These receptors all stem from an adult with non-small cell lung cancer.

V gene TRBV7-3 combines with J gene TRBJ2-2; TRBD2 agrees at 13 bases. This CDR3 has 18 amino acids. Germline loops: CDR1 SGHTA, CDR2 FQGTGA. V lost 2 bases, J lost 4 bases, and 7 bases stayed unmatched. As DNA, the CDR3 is TGTGCCAGCAGCTTACACGGACTAGCGGGAGCGCGCACCGGGGAGCTGTTTTTT. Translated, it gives CASSLHGLAGARTGELFF.

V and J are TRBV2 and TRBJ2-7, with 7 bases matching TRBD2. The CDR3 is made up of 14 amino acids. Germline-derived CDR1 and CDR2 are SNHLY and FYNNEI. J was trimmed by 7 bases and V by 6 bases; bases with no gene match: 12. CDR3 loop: CASRPASGPGEQYF. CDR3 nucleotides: TGTGCCAGCAGACCTGCTAGCGGTCCGGGGGAGCAGTACTTC.

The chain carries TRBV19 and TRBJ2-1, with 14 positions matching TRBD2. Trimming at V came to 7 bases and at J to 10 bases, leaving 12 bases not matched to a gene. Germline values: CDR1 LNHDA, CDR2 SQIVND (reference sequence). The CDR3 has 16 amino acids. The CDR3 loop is CASTVRGTSGSWEQFF. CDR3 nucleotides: TGTGCCAGTACCGTCCGTGGGACTAGCGGGAGCTGGGAGCAGTTCTTC. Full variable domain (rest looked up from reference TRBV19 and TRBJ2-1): DGGITQSPKYLFRKEGQNVTLSCEQNLNHDAMYWYRQDPGQGLRLIYYSQIVNDFQKGDIAEGYSVSREKKESFPLTVTSAQKNPTAFYLCASTVRGTSGSWEQFFGPGTRLTVL.

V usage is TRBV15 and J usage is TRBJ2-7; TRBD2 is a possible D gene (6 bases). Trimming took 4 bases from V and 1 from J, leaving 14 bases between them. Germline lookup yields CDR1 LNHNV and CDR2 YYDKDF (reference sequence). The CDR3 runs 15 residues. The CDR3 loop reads CATSTYSTSSYEQYF. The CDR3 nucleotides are TGTGCCACCAGCACCTACTCGACTAGTTCCTACGAGCAGTACTTC.

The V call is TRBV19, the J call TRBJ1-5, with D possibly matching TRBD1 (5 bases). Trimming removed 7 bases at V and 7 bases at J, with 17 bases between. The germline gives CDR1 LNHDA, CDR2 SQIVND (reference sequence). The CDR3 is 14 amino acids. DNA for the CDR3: TGTGCCAGTACCTGGACACCAGATTGGCAGCCCCAGCATTTT. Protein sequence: CASTWTPDWQPQHF.

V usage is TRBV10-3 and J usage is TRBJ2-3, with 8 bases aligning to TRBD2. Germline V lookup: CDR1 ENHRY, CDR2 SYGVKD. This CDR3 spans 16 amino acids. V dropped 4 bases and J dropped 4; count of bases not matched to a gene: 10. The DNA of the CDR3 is TGTGCCATCAGTGCGGTGGTAGCGGGAACCCCAGATACGCAGTATTTT. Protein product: CAISAVVAGTPDTQYF.

The CDR3 DNA reads TGTGCCAGCAGCCCTGGTGGCGGGAGTACAGATACGCAGTATTTT. Translating it yields CASSPGGGSTDTQYF. This chain joins TRBV5-5 and TRBJ2-3; 7 bases are a match to TRBD2. V shed 4 bases and J 3 bases; nucleotides not matched to a gene: 8. The CDR3 has 15 residues. Germline V gene sequence: CDR1 SGHKS, CDR2 YYEKEE (reference sequence).

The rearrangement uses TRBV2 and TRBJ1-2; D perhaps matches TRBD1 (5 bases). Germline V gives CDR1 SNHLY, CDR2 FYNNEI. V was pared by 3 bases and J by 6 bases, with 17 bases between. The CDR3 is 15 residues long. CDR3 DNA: TGTGCCAGCAGTGATGGGTTGGTGGGGGGAGATGGCTACACCTTC. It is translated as CASSDGLVGGDGYTF.

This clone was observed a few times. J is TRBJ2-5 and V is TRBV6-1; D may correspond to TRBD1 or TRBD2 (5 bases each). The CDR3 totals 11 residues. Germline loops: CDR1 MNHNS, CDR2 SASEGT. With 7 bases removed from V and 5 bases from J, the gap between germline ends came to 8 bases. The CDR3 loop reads CASMGDETQYF. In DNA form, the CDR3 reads TGTGCCAGCATGGGGGATGAGACCCAGTACTTC.

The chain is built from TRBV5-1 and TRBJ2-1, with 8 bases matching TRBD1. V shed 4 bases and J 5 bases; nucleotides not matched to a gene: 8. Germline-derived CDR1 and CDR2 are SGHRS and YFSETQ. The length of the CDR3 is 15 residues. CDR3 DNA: TGCGCCAGCAGCCGACAGGGGAGCCCCAACAATGAGCAGTTCTTC. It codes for CASSRQGSPNNEQFF.

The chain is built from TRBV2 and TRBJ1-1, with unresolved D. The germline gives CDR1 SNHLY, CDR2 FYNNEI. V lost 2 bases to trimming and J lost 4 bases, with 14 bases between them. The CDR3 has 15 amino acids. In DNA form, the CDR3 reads TGTGCCAGCAGTGAATTGGGCAGAGCGGGCACTGAAGCTTTCTTT. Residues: CASSELGRAGTEAFF.

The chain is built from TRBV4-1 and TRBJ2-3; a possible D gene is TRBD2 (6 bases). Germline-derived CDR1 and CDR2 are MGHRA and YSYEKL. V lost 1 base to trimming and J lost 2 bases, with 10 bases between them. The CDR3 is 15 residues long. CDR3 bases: TGCGCCAGCAGCCAAGGGGCTAGCGCCACAGATACGCAGTATTTT. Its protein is CASSQGASATDTQYF.

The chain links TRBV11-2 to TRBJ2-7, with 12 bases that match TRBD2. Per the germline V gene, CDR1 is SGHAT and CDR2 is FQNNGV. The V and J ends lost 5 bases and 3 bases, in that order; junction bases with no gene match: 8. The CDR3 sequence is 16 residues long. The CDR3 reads CASSTGLAGFNYEQYF. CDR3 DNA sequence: TGTGCCAGCAGCACCGGACTAGCGGGATTTAACTACGAGCAGTACTTC.